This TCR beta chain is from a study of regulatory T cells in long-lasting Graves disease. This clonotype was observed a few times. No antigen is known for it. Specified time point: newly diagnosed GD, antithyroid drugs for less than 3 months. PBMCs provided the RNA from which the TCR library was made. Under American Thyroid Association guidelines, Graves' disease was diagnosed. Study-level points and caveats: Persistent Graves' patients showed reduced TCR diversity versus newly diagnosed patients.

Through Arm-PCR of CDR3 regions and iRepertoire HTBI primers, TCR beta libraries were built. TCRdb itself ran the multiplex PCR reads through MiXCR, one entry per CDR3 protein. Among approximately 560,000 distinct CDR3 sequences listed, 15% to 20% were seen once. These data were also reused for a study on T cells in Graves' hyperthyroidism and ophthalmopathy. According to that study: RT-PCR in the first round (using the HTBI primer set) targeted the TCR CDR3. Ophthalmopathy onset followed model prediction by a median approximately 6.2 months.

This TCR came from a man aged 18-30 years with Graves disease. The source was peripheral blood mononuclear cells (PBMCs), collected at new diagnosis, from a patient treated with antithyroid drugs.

Written as DNA, the CDR3 is TGTGCCAGCAGTTCCCTCGAACAGGGGGCGCGGGAGCAGTACTTC. Amino acid sequence: CASSSLEQGAREQYF. The rearrangement joins TRBV27 to TRBJ2-7, with 9 bases lining up with TRBD1. The CDR3 is 15 residues long. The J segment lost 7 bases and the V segment lost 4 bases, leaving 11 bases of the junction unmatched. The V gene's germline CDR1 is MNHEY and CDR2 SMNVEV (reference sequence).